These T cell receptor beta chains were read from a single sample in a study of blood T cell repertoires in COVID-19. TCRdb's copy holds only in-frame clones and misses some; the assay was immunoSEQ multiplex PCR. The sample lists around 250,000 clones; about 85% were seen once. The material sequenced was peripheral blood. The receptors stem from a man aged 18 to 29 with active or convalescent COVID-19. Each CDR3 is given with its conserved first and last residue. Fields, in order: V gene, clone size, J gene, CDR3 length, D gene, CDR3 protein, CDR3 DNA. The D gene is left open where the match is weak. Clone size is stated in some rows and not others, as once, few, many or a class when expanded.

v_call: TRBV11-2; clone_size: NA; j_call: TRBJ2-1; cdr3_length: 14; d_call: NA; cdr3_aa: CASSSRLVWNEQFF; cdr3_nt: TGTGCCAGCAGCTCACGACTAGTTTGGAATGAGCAGTTCTTC
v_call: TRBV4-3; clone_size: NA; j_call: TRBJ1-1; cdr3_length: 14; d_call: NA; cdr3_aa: CASSPRGRNTEAFF; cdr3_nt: TGCGCCAGCAGCCCGCGGGGCCGGAACACTGAAGCTTTCTTT
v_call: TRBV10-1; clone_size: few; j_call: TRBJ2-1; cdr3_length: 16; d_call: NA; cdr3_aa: CASSESYGGTYNEQFF; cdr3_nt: TGCGCCAGCAGTGAGTCCTACGGGGGAACCTACAATGAGCAGTTCTTC
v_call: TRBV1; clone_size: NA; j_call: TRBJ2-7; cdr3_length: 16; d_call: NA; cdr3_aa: CTSSQCVPGTRHEQYF; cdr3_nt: TGCACCAGCAGCCAGTGCGTCCCCGGGACACGCCACGAGCAGTACTTC
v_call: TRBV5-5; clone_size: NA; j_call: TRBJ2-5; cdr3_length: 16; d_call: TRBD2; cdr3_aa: CASSLSLASGQETQYF; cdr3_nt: TGTGCCAGCAGCTTATCCCTGGCTAGCGGGCAAGAGACCCAGTACTTC
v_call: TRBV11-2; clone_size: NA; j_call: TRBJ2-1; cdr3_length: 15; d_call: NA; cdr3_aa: CASSSLRSSYNEQFF; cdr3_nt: TGTGCCAGCAGCTCGCTGCGGTCCTCCTACAATGAGCAGTTCTTC
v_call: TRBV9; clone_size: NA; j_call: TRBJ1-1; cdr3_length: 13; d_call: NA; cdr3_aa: CASSVTVNTEAFF; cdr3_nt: TGTGCCAGCAGCGTAACAGTGAACACTGAAGCTTTCTTT
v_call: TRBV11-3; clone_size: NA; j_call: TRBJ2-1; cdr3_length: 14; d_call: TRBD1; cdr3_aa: CASSPSDRRNEQFF; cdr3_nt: TGTGCCAGCAGCCCTTCGGACAGGAGGAATGAGCAGTTCTTC
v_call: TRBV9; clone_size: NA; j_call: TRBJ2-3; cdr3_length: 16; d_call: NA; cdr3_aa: CATSVEGGAGTDTQYF; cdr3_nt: TGTGCCACCAGCGTAGAGGGGGGGGCAGGCACAGATACGCAGTATTTT
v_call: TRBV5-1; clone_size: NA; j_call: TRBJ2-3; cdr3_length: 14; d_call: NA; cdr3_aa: CASSLLESTDTQYF; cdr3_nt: TGCGCCAGCAGTTTACTAGAATCCACAGATACGCAGTATTTT
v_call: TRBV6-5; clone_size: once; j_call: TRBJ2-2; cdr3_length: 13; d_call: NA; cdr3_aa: CASSYRSLSELFF; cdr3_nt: TGTGCCAGCAGTTACCGATCCCTATCGGAGCTGTTTTTT
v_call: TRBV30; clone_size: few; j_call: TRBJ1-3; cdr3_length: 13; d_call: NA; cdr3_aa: CASLPDSGNTIYF; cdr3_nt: TGTGCCTCGTTACCAGACTCTGGAAACACCATATATTTT
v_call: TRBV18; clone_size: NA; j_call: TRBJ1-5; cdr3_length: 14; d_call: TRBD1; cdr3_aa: CASSTRTGDQPQHF; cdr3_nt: TGTGCCAGCTCAACACGTACAGGGGATCAGCCCCAGCATTTT
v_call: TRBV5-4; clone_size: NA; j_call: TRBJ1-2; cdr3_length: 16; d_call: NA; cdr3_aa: CASSRGGEFSAIGYTF; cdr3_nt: TGTGCCAGCAGTCGGGGGGGGGAGTTCAGCGCTATCGGCTACACCTTC
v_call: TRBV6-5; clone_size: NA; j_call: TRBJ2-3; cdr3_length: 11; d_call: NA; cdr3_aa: CASRRADTQYF; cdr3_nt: TGTGCCAGCAGAAGAGCAGATACGCAGTATTTT
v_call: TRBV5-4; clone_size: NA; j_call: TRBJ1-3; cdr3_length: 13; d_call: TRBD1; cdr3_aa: CASSWGQADTIYF; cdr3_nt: TGTGCCAGCAGCTGGGGACAGGCAGACACCATATATTTT
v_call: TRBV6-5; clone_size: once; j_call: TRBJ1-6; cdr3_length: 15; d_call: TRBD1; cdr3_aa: CASSYRGTEHSPLHF; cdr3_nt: TGTGCCAGCAGTTACCGCGGGACAGAACATTCACCCCTCCACTTT
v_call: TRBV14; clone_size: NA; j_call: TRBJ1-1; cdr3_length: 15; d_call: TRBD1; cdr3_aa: CASSQRTGANTEAFF; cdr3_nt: TGTGCCAGCAGCCAACGGACAGGGGCTAACACTGAAGCTTTCTTT
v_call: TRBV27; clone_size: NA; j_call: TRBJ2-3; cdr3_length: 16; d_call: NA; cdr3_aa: CASSPLSGVGTDTQYF; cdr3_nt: TGTGCCAGCAGTCCCTTATCGGGAGTGGGCACAGATACGCAGTATTTT
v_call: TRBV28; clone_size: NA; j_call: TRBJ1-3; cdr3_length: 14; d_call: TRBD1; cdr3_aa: CASRQGGSGNTIYF; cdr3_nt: TGTGCCAGCAGACAGGGGGGGTCTGGAAACACCATATATTTT
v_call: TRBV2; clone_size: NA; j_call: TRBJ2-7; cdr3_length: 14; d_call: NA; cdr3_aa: CASNPDSVSYEQYF; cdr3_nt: TGTGCCAGCAACCCTGACTCAGTCTCCTACGAGCAGTACTTC
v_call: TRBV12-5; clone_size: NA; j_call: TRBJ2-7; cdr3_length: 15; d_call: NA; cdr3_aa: CASGLVGTSSGEQYF; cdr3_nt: TGTGCTAGTGGTTTGGTGGGCACGTCCAGTGGAGAGCAGTACTTC
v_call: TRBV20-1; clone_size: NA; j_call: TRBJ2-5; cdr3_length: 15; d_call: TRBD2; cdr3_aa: CSASPSGGVQETQYF; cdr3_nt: TGCAGTGCTAGTCCCAGCGGGGGGGTTCAAGAGACCCAGTACTTC
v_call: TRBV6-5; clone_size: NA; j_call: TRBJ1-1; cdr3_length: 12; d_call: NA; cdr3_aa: CASWRVDTEAFF; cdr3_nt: TGTGCCAGCTGGAGGGTCGACACTGAAGCTTTCTTT
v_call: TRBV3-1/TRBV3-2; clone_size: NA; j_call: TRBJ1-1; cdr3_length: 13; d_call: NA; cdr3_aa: CASSPGTHGVAFF; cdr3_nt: TGTGCCAGCAGCCCTGGGACTCACGGGGTAGCTTTCTTT
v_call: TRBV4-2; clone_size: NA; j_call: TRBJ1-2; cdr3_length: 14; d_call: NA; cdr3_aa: CASSQVLGGSGYTF; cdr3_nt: TGTGCCAGCAGCCAAGTCCTCGGGGGATCTGGCTACACCTTC
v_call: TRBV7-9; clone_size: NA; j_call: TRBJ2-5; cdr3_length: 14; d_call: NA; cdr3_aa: CASSFGGAGETQYF; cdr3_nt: TGTGCCAGCAGCTTTGGCGGGGCGGGGGAGACCCAGTACTTC
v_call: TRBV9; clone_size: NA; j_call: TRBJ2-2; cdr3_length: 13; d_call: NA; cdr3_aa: CASRPPGGGELFF; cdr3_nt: TGTGCCAGCAGACCACCAGGTGGCGGGGAGCTGTTTTTT
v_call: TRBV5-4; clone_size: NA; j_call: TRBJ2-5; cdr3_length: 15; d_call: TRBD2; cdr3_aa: CASSQASGAQETQYF; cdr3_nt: TGTGCCAGCAGCCAGGCTAGCGGGGCCCAAGAGACCCAGTACTTC
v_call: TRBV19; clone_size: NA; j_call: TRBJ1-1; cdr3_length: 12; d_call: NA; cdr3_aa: CASSWDLYEAFF; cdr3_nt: TGTGCCAGTAGTTGGGACTTGTACGAAGCTTTCTTT
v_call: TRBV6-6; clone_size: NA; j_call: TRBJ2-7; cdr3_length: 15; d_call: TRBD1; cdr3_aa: CASRDSDRGYYEQYF; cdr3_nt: TGTGCCAGCAGGGACTCGGACAGGGGATACTACGAGCAGTACTTC
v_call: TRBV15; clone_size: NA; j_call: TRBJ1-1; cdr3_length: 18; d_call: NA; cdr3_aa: CATSRDLGQASLDTEAFF; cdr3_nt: TGTGCCACCAGCAGAGATCTGGGACAAGCGTCCTTGGACACTGAAGCTTTCTTT
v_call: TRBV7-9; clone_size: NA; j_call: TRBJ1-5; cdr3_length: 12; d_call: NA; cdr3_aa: CAVQGLGQPQHF; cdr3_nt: TGTGCCGTACAGGGCTTGGGGCAGCCCCAGCATTTT
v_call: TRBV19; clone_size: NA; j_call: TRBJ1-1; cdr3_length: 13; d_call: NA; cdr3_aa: CASSRPGSPEAFF; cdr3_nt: TGTGCCAGTAGCCGCCCGGGTAGTCCTGAAGCTTTCTTT
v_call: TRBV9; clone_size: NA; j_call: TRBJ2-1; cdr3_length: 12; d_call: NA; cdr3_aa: CASSPDYGGQFF; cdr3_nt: TGTGCCAGCAGCCCCGACTACGGCGGGCAGTTCTTC
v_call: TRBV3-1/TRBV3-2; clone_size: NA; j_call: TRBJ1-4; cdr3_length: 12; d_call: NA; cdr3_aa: CASSLLREKLFF; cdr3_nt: TGTGCCAGCAGCCTCCTGCGTGAAAAACTGTTTTTT
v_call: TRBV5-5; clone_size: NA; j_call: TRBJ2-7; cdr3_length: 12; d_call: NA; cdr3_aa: CASSSSQGLWYF; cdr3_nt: TGTGCCAGCAGCTCCTCACAGGGTTTATGGTACTTC
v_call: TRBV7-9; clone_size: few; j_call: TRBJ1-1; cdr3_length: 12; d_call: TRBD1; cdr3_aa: CASSTGGSEAFF; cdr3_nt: TGTGCCAGCAGCACAGGGGGATCTGAAGCTTTCTTT
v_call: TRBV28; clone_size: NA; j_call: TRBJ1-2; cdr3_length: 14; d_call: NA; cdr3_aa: CASTLGGGDYGYTF; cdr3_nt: TGTGCCAGCACCCTGGGTGGGGGCGACTATGGCTACACCTTC
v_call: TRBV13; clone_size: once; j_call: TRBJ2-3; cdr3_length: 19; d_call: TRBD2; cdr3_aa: CASSFRLAGGPGTTDTQYF; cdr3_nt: TGTGCCAGCAGCTTTAGACTAGCGGGGGGGCCGGGTACCACAGATACGCAGTATTTT
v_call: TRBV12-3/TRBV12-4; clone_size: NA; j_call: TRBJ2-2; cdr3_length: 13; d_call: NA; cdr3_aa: CASTPRSSGELFF; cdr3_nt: TGTGCCAGCACCCCCCGGAGTTCCGGGGAGCTGTTTTTT
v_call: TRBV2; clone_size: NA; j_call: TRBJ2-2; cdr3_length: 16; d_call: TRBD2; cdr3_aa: CASSDGGGAVTGELFF; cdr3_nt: TGTGCCAGCAGTGATGGCGGGGGGGCAGTCACCGGGGAGCTGTTTTTT
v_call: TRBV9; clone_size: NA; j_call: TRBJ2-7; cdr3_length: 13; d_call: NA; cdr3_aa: CASSVLSSGEQYF; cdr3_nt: TGTGCCAGCAGCGTACTCAGTAGCGGCGAGCAGTACTTC
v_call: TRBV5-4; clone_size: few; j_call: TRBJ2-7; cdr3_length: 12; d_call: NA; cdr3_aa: CASSFGLYEQYF; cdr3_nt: TGTGCCAGCAGCTTTGGACTTTACGAGCAGTACTTC
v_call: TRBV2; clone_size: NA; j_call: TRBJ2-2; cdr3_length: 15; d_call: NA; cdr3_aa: CASSEGHRNTGELFF; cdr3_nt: TGTGCCAGCAGTGAGGGGCACAGGAACACCGGGGAGCTGTTTTTT
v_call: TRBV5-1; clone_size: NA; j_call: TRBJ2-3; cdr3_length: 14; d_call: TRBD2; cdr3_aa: CASTRAGSTDTQYF; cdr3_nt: TGCGCCAGCACAAGAGCGGGGTCCACAGATACGCAGTATTTT
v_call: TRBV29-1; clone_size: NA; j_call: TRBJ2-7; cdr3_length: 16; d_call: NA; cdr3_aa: CSVEDRWRGGTYEQYF; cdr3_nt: TGCAGCGTTGAAGATAGGTGGAGAGGGGGAACCTACGAGCAGTACTTC
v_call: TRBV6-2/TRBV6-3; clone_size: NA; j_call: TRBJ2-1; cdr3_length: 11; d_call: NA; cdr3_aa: CASSPGREQFF; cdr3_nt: TGTGCCAGCAGCCCCGGGAGAGAGCAGTTCTTC
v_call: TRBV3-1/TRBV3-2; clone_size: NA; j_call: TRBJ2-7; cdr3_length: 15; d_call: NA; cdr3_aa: CASSPGGAGRREQYF; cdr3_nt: TGTGCCAGCAGCCCCGGAGGGGCAGGTCGGCGCGAGCAGTACTTC
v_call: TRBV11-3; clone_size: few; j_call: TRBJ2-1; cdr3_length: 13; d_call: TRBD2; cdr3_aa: CASSPEGTSAQFF; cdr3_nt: TGTGCCAGCAGCCCCGAGGGGACTAGCGCGCAGTTCTTC
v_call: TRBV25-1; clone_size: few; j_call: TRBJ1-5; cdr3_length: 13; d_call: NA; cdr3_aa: CASSNGRNQPQHF; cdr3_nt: TGTGCCAGCAGTAATGGGCGCAATCAGCCCCAGCATTTT
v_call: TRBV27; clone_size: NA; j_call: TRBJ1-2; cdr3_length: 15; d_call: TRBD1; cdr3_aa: CASSLSGTELYGYTF; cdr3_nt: TGTGCCAGCAGTTTATCCGGGACAGAGCTCTATGGCTACACCTTC
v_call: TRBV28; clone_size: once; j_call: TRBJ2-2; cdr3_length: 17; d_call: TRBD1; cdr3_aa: CASNSDRVNFKAGELFF; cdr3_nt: TGTGCCAGCAACTCGGACAGGGTTAATTTTAAGGCCGGGGAGCTGTTTTTT
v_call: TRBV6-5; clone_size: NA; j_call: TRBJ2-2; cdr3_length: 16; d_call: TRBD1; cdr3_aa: CASSYHPDRGTGELFF; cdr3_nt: TGTGCCAGCAGTTATCATCCGGACAGGGGTACCGGGGAGCTGTTTTTT
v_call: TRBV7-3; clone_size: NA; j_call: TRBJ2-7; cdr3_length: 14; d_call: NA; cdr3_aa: CASSLQGTSYEQYF; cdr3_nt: TGTGCCAGCAGCTTACAGGGTACGTCCTACGAGCAGTACTTC
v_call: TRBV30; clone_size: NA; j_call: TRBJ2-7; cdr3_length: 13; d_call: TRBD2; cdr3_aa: CAWGTSGSYEQYF; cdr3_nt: TGTGCCTGGGGTACTAGCGGGAGTTACGAGCAGTACTTC
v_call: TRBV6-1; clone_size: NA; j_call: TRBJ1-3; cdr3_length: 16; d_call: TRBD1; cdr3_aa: CASSERDRIPGNTIYF; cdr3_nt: TGTGCCAGCAGTGAAAGGGACAGGATTCCTGGAAACACCATATATTTT
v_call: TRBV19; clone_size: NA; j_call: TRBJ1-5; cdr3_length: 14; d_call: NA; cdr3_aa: CASSPLGGNQPQHF; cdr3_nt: TGTGCCAGTAGTCCTTTGGGAGGCAATCAGCCCCAGCATTTT
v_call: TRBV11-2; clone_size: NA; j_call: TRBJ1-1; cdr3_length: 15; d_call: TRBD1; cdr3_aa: CASSMDRGMNTEAFF; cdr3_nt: TGTGCCAGCAGCATGGACAGGGGGATGAACACTGAAGCTTTCTTT
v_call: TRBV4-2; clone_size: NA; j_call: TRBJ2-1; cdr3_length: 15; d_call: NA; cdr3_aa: CASSQDRATGNEQFF; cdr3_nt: TGTGCCAGCAGCCAAGACAGAGCGACGGGCAATGAGCAGTTCTTC